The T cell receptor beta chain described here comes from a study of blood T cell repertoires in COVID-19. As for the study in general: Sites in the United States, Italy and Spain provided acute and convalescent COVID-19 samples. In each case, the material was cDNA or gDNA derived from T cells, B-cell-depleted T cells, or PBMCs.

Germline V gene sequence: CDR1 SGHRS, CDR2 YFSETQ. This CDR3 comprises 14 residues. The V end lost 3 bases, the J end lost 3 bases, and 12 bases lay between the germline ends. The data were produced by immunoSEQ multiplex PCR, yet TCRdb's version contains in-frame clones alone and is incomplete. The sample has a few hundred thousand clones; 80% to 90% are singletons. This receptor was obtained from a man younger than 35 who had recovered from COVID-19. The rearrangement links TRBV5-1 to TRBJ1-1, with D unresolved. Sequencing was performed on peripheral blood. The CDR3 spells CASSSRRADTEAFF. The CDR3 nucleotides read TGCGCCAGCAGCTCTAGGAGGGCGGACACTGAAGCTTTCTTT.